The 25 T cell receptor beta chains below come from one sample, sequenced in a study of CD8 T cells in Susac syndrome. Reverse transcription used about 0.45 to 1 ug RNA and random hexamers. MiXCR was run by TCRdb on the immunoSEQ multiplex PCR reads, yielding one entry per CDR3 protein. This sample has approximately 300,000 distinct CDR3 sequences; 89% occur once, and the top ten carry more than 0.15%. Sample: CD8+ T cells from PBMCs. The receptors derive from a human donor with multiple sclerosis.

This CDR3 is CASSPKSQPQHF. In DNA, the CDR3 is TGTGCCAGCAGCCCCAAAAGTCAGCCCCAGCATTTT. The chain is built from TRBV14 and TRBJ1-5, with D unclear. Trimming removed 4 bases from V and 6 bases from J, with 7 bases in between. The CDR3 covers 12 residues. The germline V gene has CDR1 SGHDN and CDR2 FVKESK.

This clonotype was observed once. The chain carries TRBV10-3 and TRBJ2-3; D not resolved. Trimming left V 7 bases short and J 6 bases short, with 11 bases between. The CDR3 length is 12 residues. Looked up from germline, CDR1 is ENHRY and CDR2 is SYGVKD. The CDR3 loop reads CAIKSSRDTQYF. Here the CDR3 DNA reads TGTGCCATCAAGTCCTCGAGGGATACGCAGTATTTT.

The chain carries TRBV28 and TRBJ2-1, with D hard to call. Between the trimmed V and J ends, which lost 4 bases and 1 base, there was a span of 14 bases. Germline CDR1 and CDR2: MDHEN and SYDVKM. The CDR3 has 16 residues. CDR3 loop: CASSSPKEQSYNEQFF. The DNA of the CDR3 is TGTGCCAGCAGTTCCCCTAAGGAGCAGTCCTACAATGAGCAGTTCTTC. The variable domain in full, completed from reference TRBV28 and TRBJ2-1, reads DVKVTQSSRYLVKRTGEKVFLECVQDMDHENMFWYRQDPGLGLRLIYFSYDVKMKEKGDIPEGYSVSREKKERFSLILESASTNQTSMYLCASSSPKEQSYNEQFFGPGTRLTVL.

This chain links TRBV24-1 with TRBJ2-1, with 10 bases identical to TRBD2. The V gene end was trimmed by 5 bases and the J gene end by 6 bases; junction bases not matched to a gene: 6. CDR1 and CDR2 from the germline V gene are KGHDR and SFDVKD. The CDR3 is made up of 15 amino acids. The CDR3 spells CATSVGTSDANEQFF. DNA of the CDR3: TGTGCCACCAGTGTAGGGACTAGCGACGCCAATGAGCAGTTCTTC.

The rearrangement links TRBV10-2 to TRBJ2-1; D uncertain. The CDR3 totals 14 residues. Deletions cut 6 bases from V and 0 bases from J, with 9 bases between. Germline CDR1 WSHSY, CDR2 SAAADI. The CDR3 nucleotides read TGCGCCAGCAGCGCGGCCAGCTCCTACAATGAGCAGTTCTTC. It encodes CASSAASSYNEQFF.

The CDR3 spells CASSLARQDGYTF. In nucleotides, the CDR3 is TGCGCCAGCAGCTTGGCCCGGCAGGATGGCTACACCTTC. The V call is TRBV5-1, the J call TRBJ1-2; D not resolved. The CDR3 has 13 amino acids. V lost 0 bases to trimming and J lost 6 bases, with 9 bases between them. CDR1 and CDR2 (germline): SGHRS, YFSETQ.

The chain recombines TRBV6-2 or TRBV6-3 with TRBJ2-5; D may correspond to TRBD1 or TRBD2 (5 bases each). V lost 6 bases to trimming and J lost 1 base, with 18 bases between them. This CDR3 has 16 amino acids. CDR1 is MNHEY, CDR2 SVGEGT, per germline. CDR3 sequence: CASRLSLGTAQETQYF. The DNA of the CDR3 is TGTGCCAGCAGGCTTTCTCTCGGGACGGCCCAAGAGACCCAGTACTTC.

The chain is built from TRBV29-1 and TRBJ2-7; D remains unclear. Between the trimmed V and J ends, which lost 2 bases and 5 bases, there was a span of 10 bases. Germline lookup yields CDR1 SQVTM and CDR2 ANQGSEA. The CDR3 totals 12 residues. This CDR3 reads CSVERTAHEQYF. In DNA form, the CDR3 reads TGCAGCGTTGAAAGAACAGCCCACGAGCAGTACTTC.

The CDR3 DNA follows: TGTGCCAGCAGCTTACCAGGGGAGGGTTCACCCCTCCACTTT. The encoded protein is CASSLPGEGSPLHF. The chain is built from TRBV7-9 and TRBJ1-6; maybe TRBD1 (6 bases). There are 14 residues in the CDR3. Trimming removed 2 bases at V and 9 bases at J, with 11 bases between. Germline assignment: CDR1 SEHNR and CDR2 FQNEAQ (reference sequence).

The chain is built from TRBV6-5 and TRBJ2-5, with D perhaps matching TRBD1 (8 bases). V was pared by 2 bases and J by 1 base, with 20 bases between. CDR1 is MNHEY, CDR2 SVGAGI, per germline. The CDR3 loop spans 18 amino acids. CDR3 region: CASSYQFLTGGAQETQYF. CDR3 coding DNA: TGTGCCAGCAGTTACCAGTTTTTAACAGGGGGGGCCCAAGAGACCCAGTACTTC.

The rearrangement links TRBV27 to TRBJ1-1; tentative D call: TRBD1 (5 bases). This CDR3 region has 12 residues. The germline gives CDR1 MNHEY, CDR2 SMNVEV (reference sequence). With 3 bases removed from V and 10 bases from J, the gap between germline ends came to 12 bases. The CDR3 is CASSFLQGAAFF. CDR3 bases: TGTGCCAGCAGTTTCCTTCAGGGAGCAGCTTTCTTT.

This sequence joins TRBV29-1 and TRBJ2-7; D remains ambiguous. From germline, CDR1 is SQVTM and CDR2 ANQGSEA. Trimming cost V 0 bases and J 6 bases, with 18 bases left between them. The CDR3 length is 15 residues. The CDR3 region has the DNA TGCAGCGTTGAAGACGGGTCTACGGGTATACGCGAGCAGTACTTC. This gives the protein CSVEDGSTGIREQYF.

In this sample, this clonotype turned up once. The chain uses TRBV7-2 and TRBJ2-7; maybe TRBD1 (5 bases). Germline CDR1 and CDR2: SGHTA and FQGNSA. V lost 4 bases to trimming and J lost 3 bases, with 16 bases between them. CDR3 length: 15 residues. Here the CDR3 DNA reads TGTGCCAGCAGCTCCTGGCCGACAGTCAACTACGAGCAGTACTTC. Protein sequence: CASSSWPTVNYEQYF.

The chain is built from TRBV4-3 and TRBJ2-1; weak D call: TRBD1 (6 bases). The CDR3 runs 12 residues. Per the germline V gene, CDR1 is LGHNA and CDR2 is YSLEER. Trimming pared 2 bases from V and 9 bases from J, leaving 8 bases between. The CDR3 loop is CASSQRGSEQFF. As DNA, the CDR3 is TGCGCCAGCAGCCAAAGGGGGAGTGAGCAGTTCTTC.

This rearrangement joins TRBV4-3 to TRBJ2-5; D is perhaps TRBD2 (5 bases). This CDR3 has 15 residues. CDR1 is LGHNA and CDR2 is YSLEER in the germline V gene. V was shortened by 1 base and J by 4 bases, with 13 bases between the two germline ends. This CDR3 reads CASSQVWASSETQYF. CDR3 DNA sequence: TGCGCCAGCAGCCAAGTCTGGGCTAGCTCAGAGACCCAGTACTTC.

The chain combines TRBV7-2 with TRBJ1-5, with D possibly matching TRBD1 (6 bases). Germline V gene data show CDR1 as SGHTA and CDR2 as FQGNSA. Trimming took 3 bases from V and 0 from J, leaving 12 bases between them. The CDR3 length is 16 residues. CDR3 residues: CASSFSPGVSNQPQHF. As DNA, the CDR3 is TGTGCCAGCAGCTTTTCACCAGGGGTTAGCAATCAGCCCCAGCATTTT.

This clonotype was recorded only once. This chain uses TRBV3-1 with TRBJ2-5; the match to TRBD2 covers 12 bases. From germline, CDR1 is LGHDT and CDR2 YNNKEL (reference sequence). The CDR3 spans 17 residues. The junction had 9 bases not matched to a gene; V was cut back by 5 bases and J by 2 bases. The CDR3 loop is CASSGHRLAGEQETQYF. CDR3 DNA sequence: TGTGCCAGCAGCGGACACCGACTAGCGGGGGAACAAGAGACCCAGTACTTC.

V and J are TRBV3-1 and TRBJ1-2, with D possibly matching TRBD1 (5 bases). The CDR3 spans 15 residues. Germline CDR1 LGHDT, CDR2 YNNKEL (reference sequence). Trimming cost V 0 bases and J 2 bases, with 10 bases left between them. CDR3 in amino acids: CASSQDQGLNYGYTF. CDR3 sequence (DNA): TGTGCCAGCAGCCAAGATCAGGGCCTAAACTATGGCTACACCTTC. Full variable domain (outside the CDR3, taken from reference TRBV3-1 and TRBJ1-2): DTAVSQTPKYLVTQMGNDKSIKCEQNLGHDTMYWYKQDSKKFLKIMFSYNNKELIINETVPNRFSPKSPDKAHLNLHINSLELGDSAVYFCASSQDQGLNYGYTFGSGTRLTVV.

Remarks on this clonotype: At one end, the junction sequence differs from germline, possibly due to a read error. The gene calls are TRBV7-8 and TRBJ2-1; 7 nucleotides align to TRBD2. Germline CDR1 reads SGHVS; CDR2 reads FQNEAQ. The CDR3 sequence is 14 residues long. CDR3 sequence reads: CAGSVRLAPGEQFF. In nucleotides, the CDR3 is TGTGCCGGCAGCGTCCGACTAGCACCGGGCGAGCAGTTCTTC. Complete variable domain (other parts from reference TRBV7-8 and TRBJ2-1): GAGVSQSPRYKVAKRGQDVALRCDPISGHVSLFWYQQALGQGPEFLTYFQNEAQLDKSGLPSDRFFAERPEGSVSTLKIQRTQQEDSAVYLCAGSVRLAPGEQFFGPGTRLTVL.

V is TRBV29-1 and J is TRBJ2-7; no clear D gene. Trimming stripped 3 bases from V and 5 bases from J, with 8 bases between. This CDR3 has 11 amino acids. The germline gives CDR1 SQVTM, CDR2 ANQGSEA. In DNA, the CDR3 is TGCAGCGTTGATGTAGGGAACGAGCAGTACTTC. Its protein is CSVDVGNEQYF.

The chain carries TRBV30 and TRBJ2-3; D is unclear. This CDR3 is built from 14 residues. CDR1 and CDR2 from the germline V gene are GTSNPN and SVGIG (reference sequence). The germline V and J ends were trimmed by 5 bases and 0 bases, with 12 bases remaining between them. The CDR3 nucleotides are TGTGCCTGGCTTAAAGGAACTAGCACAGATACGCAGTATTTT. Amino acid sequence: CAWLKGTSTDTQYF.

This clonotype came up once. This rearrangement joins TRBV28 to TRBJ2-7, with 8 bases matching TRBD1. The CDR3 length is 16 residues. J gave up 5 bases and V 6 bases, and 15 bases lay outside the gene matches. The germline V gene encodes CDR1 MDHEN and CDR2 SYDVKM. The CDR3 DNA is TGTGCCAGCAGCCTAGCGACAGGGGCTCTCTACGACGAGCAGTACTTC. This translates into CASSLATGALYDEQYF. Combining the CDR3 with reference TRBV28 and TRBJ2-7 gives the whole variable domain DVKVTQSSRYLVKRTGEKVFLECVQDMDHENMFWYRQDPGLGLRLIYFSYDVKMKEKGDIPEGYSVSREKKERFSLILESASTNQTSMYLCASSLATGALYDEQYFGPGTRLTVT.

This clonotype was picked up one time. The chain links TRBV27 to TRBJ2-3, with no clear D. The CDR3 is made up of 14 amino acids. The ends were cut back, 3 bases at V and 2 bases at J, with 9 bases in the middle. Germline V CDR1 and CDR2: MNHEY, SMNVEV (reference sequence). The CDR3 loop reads CASSFEDFTDTQYF. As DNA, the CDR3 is TGTGCCAGCAGTTTCGAGGATTTCACAGATACGCAGTATTTT.

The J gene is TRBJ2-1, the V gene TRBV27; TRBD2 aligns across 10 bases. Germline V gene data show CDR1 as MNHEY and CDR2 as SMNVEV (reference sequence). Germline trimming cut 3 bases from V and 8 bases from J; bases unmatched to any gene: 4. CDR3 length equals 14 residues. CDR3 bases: TGTGCCAGCAGTTTTGCTAGCGGGGGATATGAGCAGTTCTTC. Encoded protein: CASSFASGGYEQFF.

The CDR3 nucleotides are TGTGCCAGCAGTGCAAGGACTAGCGGGGTAGAGGAGACCCAGTACTTC. As protein: CASSARTSGVEETQYF. V and J are TRBV27 and TRBJ2-5; the match to TRBD2 covers 12 bases. The length of the CDR3 is 16 residues. After removal of 5 bases from V and 5 bases from J, the junction contained 9 bases not matched to a gene. Looked up from germline, CDR1 is MNHEY and CDR2 is SMNVEV (reference sequence).